The next 19 T cell receptor beta chains were all read from a single sample in a study of cytomegalovirus exposure and HLA in healthy donors. Primers: 60 Vbeta forward and 13 Jbeta reverse. Only in-frame clones appear in the TCRdb table, and some are missing; sequencing was by immunoSEQ multiplex PCR. Reported are approximately 120,000 clones; the ten largest clones contain around 2.7%. Sequences were obtained from PBMCs. The receptors originated from a man under 40 in good health and CMV-seronegative.

On this clone: Other nucleotide sequences from this sample produce the same CDR3. J is TRBJ2-2 and V is TRBV5-1; TRBD1 aligns across 7 bases. The CDR3 consists of 15 residues. The J segment lost 2 bases and the V segment lost 2 bases, leaving 3 bases of the junction unmatched. Germline assignment: CDR1 SGHRS and CDR2 YFSETQ. CDR3 loop: CASSFQGVNTGELFF. Written as DNA, the CDR3 is TGCGCCAGCAGCTTTCAGGGGGTAAACACCGGGGAGCTGTTTTTT. Together with reference TRBV5-1 and TRBJ2-2, the CDR3 gives the full variable domain: KAGVTQTPRYLIKTRGQQVTLSCSPISGHRSVSWYQQTPGQGLQFLFEYFSETQRNKGNFPGRFSGRQFSNSRSEMNVSTLELGDSALYLCASSFQGVNTGELFFGEGSRLTVL.

The chain combines TRBV5-5 with TRBJ2-7, with 12 bases aligning to TRBD2. CDR3 length: 15 amino acids. V shed 4 bases, J shed 2 bases, and the junction held 4 bases outside the gene matches. The V gene's germline CDR1 is SGHKS and CDR2 YYEKEE (reference sequence). DNA for the CDR3: TGTGCCAGCAGCGGCGGACTAGCGGGGACCTACGAGCAGTACTTC. It yields the protein CASSGGLAGTYEQYF.

This clone is called medium-sized based on its frequency. This rearrangement joins TRBV2 to TRBJ2-7; TRBD2 agrees at 10 bases. Germline assignment: CDR1 SNHLY and CDR2 FYNNEI. The CDR3 sequence is 14 residues long. Losses at the gene ends were 6 bases for V and 3 bases for J; bases not matched to a gene: 5. Here the CDR3 DNA reads TGTGCCAGCAGGGGGACTAGCGACAACTACGAGCAGTACTTC. This gives the protein CASRGTSDNYEQYF.

The V and J genes are TRBV2 and TRBJ2-7; D gene ambiguous. CDR3 length: 10 amino acids. V was trimmed by 4 bases and J by 5 bases, leaving 3 bases between them. Germline V CDR1 and CDR2: SNHLY, FYNNEI. CDR3 in DNA: TGTGCCAGCAGTGGAGACGAGCAGTACTTC. This translates into CASSGDEQYF.

The chain couples TRBV5-5 to TRBJ1-5, with 7 positions matching TRBD1. In germline, CDR1 is SGHKS, CDR2 YYEKEE (reference sequence). The CDR3 length is 17 residues. V gave up 3 bases and J gave up 0 bases; unmatched junction bases: 9. CDR3 in DNA: TGTGCCAGCAGCTGGGGGGACAGCCCGGATAGCAATCAGCCCCAGCATTTT. It encodes CASSWGDSPDSNQPQHF.

The CDR3 bases are TGTGCCAGCAGCACATCCGGGACAGACCACTATGGCTACACCTTC. It translates to CASSTSGTDHYGYTF. V usage is TRBV7-3 and J usage is TRBJ1-2; 7 nucleotides align to TRBD1. With V trimmed by 5 bases and J by 3 bases, 9 bases remained unmatched. There are 15 residues in the CDR3. Germline values: CDR1 SGHTA, CDR2 FQGTGA.

As regards this clone: Other DNA variants within this sample encode the same CDR3. CDR3 coding DNA: TGTGCCAGCAGTGGAGGGGGCGGGGAGACCCAGTACTTC. Amino acid sequence: CASSGGGGETQYF. This chain connects TRBV7-9 to TRBJ2-5, with TRBD1 as a possible D gene (7 bases). The CDR3 runs 13 residues. The V end lost 6 bases, the J end lost 5 bases, and 13 bases lay between the germline ends. Germline V lookup: CDR1 SEHNR, CDR2 FQNEAQ (reference sequence).

Concerning this clone: Other DNA variants within this sample encode the same CDR3. The gene calls are TRBV11-2 and TRBJ2-7, with 7 bases lining up with TRBD1. This CDR3 contains 12 residues. With V trimmed by 5 bases and J by 4 bases, 2 bases remained unmatched. CDR1 is SGHAT, CDR2 FQNNGV, per germline. This chain's CDR3 is CASSPQGYEQYF. The CDR3 DNA reads as TGTGCCAGCAGCCCACAGGGGTACGAGCAGTACTTC.

This chain connects TRBV7-3 to TRBJ2-2; possibly TRBD2 for D (6 bases). The CDR3 extends over 16 amino acids. V was pared by 2 bases and J by 3 bases, with 13 bases between. Looked up from germline, CDR1 is SGHTA and CDR2 is FQGTGA. The CDR3 loop is CASSLAGTSDTGELFF. As DNA, the CDR3 is TGTGCCAGCAGCTTAGCGGGGACTTCCGACACCGGGGAGCTGTTTTTT. Filled out from reference TRBV7-3 and TRBJ2-2, the complete variable domain reads GAGVSQTPSNKVTEKGKYVELRCDPISGHTALYWYRQSLGQGPEFLIYFQGTGAADDSGLPNDRFFAVRPEGSVSTLKIQRTERGDSAVYLCASSLAGTSDTGELFFGEGSRLTVL.

The genes are TRBV7-9 and TRBJ2-7, with 7 positions matching TRBD1. With 0 bases clipped from V and 7 bases from J, the junction kept 9 bases outside the gene matches. The germline gives CDR1 SEHNR, CDR2 FQNEAQ (reference sequence). The CDR3 runs 15 residues. The CDR3 loop is CASSLASTGVQEQYF. CDR3 in DNA: TGTGCCAGCAGCTTAGCATCAACAGGGGTTCAAGAGCAGTACTTC.

V is TRBV5-1 and J is TRBJ1-6; TRBD1 agrees at 7 bases. CDR1 is SGHRS, CDR2 YFSETQ, per germline. With 9 bases clipped from V and 7 bases from J, the junction kept 7 bases outside the gene matches. The CDR3 runs 13 residues. CDR3 loop: CATARDSNSPLHF. The CDR3 nucleotides are TGCGCCACCGCGAGGGACAGCAATTCACCCCTCCACTTT.

The V gene is TRBV6-1, the J gene TRBJ1-1; 7 bases agree with TRBD1. CDR3 length: 13 residues. Germline CDR1 is MNHNS and CDR2 is SASEGT. V gave up 3 bases and J gave up 6 bases; unmatched junction bases: 4. CDR3 DNA: TGTGCCAGCAGTGAGCAGGGGGGTTCTGAAGCTTTCTTT. Encoded protein: CASSEQGGSEAFF.

The V gene is TRBV7-9, the J gene TRBJ2-6; 10 bases fit TRBD1. This CDR3 is built from 19 residues. With 5 bases clipped from V and 4 bases from J, the junction kept 14 bases outside the gene matches. From germline, CDR1 is SEHNR and CDR2 FQNEAQ (reference sequence). CDR3 residues: CASSLWDRGASGGANVLTF. For the CDR3, the DNA is TGTGCCAGCAGCCTATGGGACAGGGGAGCCTCCGGGGGGGCCAACGTCCTGACTTTC.

The J gene is TRBJ2-1, the V gene TRBV5-1; maybe TRBD2 (6 bases). V gave up 4 bases and J gave up 7 bases, with 12 bases separating them. CDR1 is SGHRS, CDR2 YFSETQ, per germline. The CDR3 is 13 residues long. CDR3 protein: CASSPGEVNEQFF. CDR3 DNA: TGCGCCAGCAGCCCCGGGGAGGTGAATGAGCAGTTCTTC.

CDR3 loop: CASSSEATGSNEKLFF. The DNA for the CDR3 is TGCGCCAGCAGCTCCGAAGCGACAGGGAGTAATGAAAAACTGTTTTTT. The chain couples TRBV5-1 to TRBJ1-4, with TRBD1 matching over 7 bases. The CDR3 covers 16 residues. CDR1 and CDR2 from the germline V gene are SGHRS and YFSETQ. V gave up 3 bases and J gave up 4 bases; unmatched junction bases: 9.

V usage is TRBV2 and J usage is TRBJ1-1; tentative D call: TRBD1 (6 bases). In germline, CDR1 is SNHLY, CDR2 FYNNEI. V was shortened by 8 bases and J by 0 bases, with 10 bases between the two germline ends. The CDR3 contains 13 residues. CDR3 amino acids: CASPDRLNTEAFF. DNA for the CDR3: TGTGCCAGCCCGGACAGATTGAACACTGAAGCTTTCTTT.

The chain combines TRBV2 with TRBJ2-1, with TRBD1 identical over 8 bases. The CDR3 is made up of 13 amino acids. The germline V gene has CDR1 SNHLY and CDR2 FYNNEI. V was pared by 6 bases and J by 6 bases, with 4 bases of the junction left unmatched. The CDR3 sequence is CASSSGQGNEQFF. In nucleotides, the CDR3 is TGTGCCAGCAGCTCCGGACAGGGCAATGAGCAGTTCTTC.

V is TRBV7-2 and J is TRBJ2-7; 11 nucleotides line up with TRBD2. There are 16 residues in the CDR3. V lost 4 bases and J lost 7; bases outside the gene matches: 12. Germline values: CDR1 SGHTA, CDR2 FQGNSA. CDR3 DNA sequence: TGTGCCAGCAGCTGGGGACTAGCGGATCCCCCTTGGGAGCAGTACTTC. It codes for CASSWGLADPPWEQYF.

The genes are TRBV2 and TRBJ2-1, with D perhaps TRBD2 (7 bases). The CDR3 is 15 residues long. Germline V gives CDR1 SNHLY, CDR2 FYNNEI. V lost 6 bases and J lost 6, with 18 bases in between. Written as DNA, the CDR3 is TGTGCCAGCAGCGACGACAGGCGGGGGATCAATGAGCAGTTCTTC. This encodes CASSDDRRGINEQFF.